The 9 T cell receptor beta chains below come from one sample, sequenced in a study of blood T cell repertoires in COVID-19. TCRdb keeps only in-frame clones here, not all; method: immunoSEQ multiplex PCR. Of roughly 73,000 clones in the sample, around nine tenths were seen once. Source material: peripheral blood. The receptors were gathered from a man between 65 and 85 years old with active or convalescent COVID-19.

Points on this clone: One junction end disagrees with the germline gene, perhaps due to a read error. CDR3 residues: CASSYLQGGGYEQYF. CDR3 DNA: TGTGCCAGCAGCTACTTACAGGGGGGGGGCTACGAGCAGTACTTC. The chain employs TRBV6-6 and TRBJ2-7; the D gene is possibly TRBD1 (8 bases). Germline CDR1 is MNHNY and CDR2 is SVGAGI (reference sequence). The CDR3 sequence is 15 residues long.

This clone was picked up a small number of times. J is TRBJ1-2 and V is TRBV5-4; D call uncertain. CDR1 is SGHNT, CDR2 YYREEE, per germline (reference sequence). This CDR3 is built from 13 residues. Trimming removed 0 bases at V and 3 bases at J, with 6 bases between. This chain's CDR3 is CASSLDSDYGYTF. DNA for the CDR3: TGTGCCAGCAGCTTGGACAGTGACTATGGCTACACCTTC.

The rearrangement uses TRBV2 and TRBJ1-4; D gene uncertain. This CDR3 spans 13 amino acids. V was cut by 4 bases and J by 3 bases, with 6 bases left in between. Germline loops: CDR1 SNHLY, CDR2 FYNNEI. The CDR3 nucleotides read TGTGCCAGCAGTGTCAGGTCTAATGAAAAACTGTTTTTT. This gives the protein CASSVRSNEKLFF.

The gene calls are TRBV29-1 and TRBJ2-5; a weak D match, TRBD1 (6 bases). V was pared by 5 bases and J by 7 bases, with 17 bases between. The V gene's germline CDR1 is SQVTM and CDR2 ANQGSEA. The CDR3 covers 13 residues. The CDR3 loop is CSVRYRADGTQYF. In nucleotides, the CDR3 is TGCAGCGTTCGTTACAGGGCTGATGGGACCCAGTACTTC.

The rearrangement links TRBV6-5 to TRBJ2-3; TRBD2 matches at 7 bases. Germline V CDR1 and CDR2: MNHEY, SVGAGI. The CDR3 length is 13 residues. Trimming cost V 6 bases and J 2 bases; bases outside gene matches: 2. CDR3: CASRTSSTDTQYF. CDR3 DNA sequence: TGTGCCAGCAGGACTAGCTCCACAGATACGCAGTATTTT.

The count of this clone is one. The rearrangement joins TRBV12-3 or TRBV12-4 to TRBJ1-1, with D hard to call. The V and J ends lost 6 bases and 0 bases respectively, with 8 bases between them. This CDR3 has 13 residues. This chain's CDR3 is CASRRHLNTEAFF. Written as DNA, the CDR3 is TGTGCCAGCAGGAGACACCTGAACACTGAAGCTTTCTTT.

This chain links TRBV18 with TRBJ2-1; 8 nucleotides align to TRBD1. V shed 0 bases and J 9 bases; nucleotides not matched to a gene: 7. Germline V gene data show CDR1 as KGHSH and CDR2 as LQKENI. The CDR3 runs to 15 residues. CDR3 DNA: TGTGCCAGCTCACCACCCAGGACAGGGTTTAGTGAGCAGTTCTTC. Translation: CASSPPRTGFSEQFF.

This chain's CDR3 is CASSVDGQAAYGYTF. The CDR3 region has the DNA TGTGCCAGCAGCGTGGACGGACAGGCGGCCTATGGCTACACCTTC. The genes are TRBV9 and TRBJ1-2; 7 bases match TRBD1. This CDR3 is 15 amino acids long. The V gene end was trimmed by 2 bases and the J gene end by 4 bases; junction bases not matched to a gene: 8. Germline-derived CDR1 and CDR2 are SGDLS and YYNGEE. Complete variable domain (other parts from reference TRBV9 and TRBJ1-2): DSGVTQTPKHLITATGQRVTLRCSPRSGDLSVYWYQQSLDQGLQFLIQYYNGEERAKGNILERFSAQQFPDLHSELNLSSLELGDSALYFCASSVDGQAAYGYTFGSGTRLTVV.

The V gene is TRBV19, the J gene TRBJ1-1; TRBD1 aligns across 7 bases. Germline V gene lookup returns CDR1 LNHDA and CDR2 SQIVND (reference sequence). The CDR3 consists of 13 residues. Trimming removed 7 bases from V and 5 bases from J; junction bases left unmatched: 7. The CDR3 reads CASMLSGGTEAFF. In nucleotides, the CDR3 is TGTGCCAGTATGCTCTCAGGGGGTACTGAAGCTTTCTTT.